The next 17 T cell receptor beta chains were all read from a single sample in a study of neurological immune-mediated disorders. TCRdb re-called the 5' RACE reads with MiXCR, one entry per CDR3 protein. Seen here are around 47,000 distinct CDR3 sequences, around a fifth observed once, and the top ten hold about 4.1%. This sample's time point: technical triplicate 3. Sequences were obtained from PBMCs. The receptors derive from a man in his 60s with HTLV-1-associated myelopathy (HAM/TSP).

About this clonotype: A clone one base away is much larger, so this may be a read error. The genes are TRBV12-3 or TRBV12-4 and TRBJ1-1; D is possibly TRBD1 (6 bases). The CDR3 is 13 amino acids. CDR3 sequence reads: CASSLGLRGRACF. CDR3 coding DNA: TGTGCCAGCAGCTTGGGGCTCAGGGGAAGGGCTTGCTTT.

In this sample, this clonotype turned up many times. V usage is TRBV5-1 and J usage is TRBJ2-2; TRBD1 might be the D (6 bases). This CDR3 is built from 14 residues. CDR1 and CDR2 (germline): SGHRS, YFSETQ. The V gene lost 4 bases and the J gene lost 8 bases, with 15 bases spanning the gap. In DNA form, the CDR3 reads TGCGCCAGCAGCAAACAGGGAAGTAAAGGGGAGCTGTTTTTT. Encoded protein: CASSKQGSKGELFF.

In this sample, this clonotype turned up many times. This chain connects TRBV5-1 to TRBJ2-7, with D possibly matching TRBD1 (5 bases). This CDR3 is built from 14 residues. Germline CDR1 and CDR2: SGHRS and YFSETQ. Deletions cut 4 bases from V and 6 bases from J, with 17 bases between. CDR3 nucleotide sequence: TGCGCCAGCAGCCCGTCAGGGTTGGAGCGCGAGCAGTACTTC. This translates into CASSPSGLEREQYF.

This clonotype was recorded many times. The J gene is TRBJ1-2, the V gene TRBV29-1, with D possibly TRBD1 on 6 matching bases. Deletions cut 4 bases from V and 8 bases from J, with 17 bases between. Looked up from germline, CDR1 is SQVTM and CDR2 is ANQGSEA. CDR3 length equals 13 residues. CDR3 bases: TGCAGCGTTGTGGCTTGGGGGGCTGGCGGCTACACCTTC. Amino acid sequence: CSVVAWGAGGYTF.

This clonotype has at least ten counts. The rearrangement links TRBV5-1 to TRBJ2-1, with D perhaps TRBD1 (6 bases). This CDR3 is 15 amino acids long. Trimming left V 1 base short and J 4 bases short, with 12 bases between. Per the germline V gene, CDR1 is SGHRS and CDR2 is YFSETQ. The CDR3 coding sequence is TGCGCCAGCAGCTTGATGGGGGCTGGATACAATGAGCAGTTCTTC. Translation: CASSLMGAGYNEQFF.

This clonotype was counted at least ten times. The chain carries TRBV20-1 and TRBJ1-2, with D possibly matching TRBD1 (6 bases). The CDR3 has 13 residues. Germline CDR1 DFQATT, CDR2 SNEGSKA (reference sequence). V was clipped by 7 bases and J by 1 base, with 13 bases between them. CDR3 DNA: TGCAGTGTGATCGGACAGAATAACTATGGCTACACCTTC. Encoded protein: CSVIGQNNYGYTF.

There are many counts of this clonotype. This chain links TRBV11-3 with TRBJ1-1; a possible D gene is TRBD1 (5 bases). The V end was cut by 3 bases, the J end by 7 bases, with 18 bases between. This CDR3 is 15 amino acids long. Germline V CDR1 and CDR2: SGHNT, YENEEA. The CDR3 DNA reads as TGTGCCAGCAGCTTGAGGACGGCGGGGGGGGGTGAAGCTTTCTTT. This encodes CASSLRTAGGGEAFF.

This clonotype was counted ten times or more. This chain uses TRBV6-2 or TRBV6-3 with TRBJ2-1, with no clear D. The CDR3 is made up of 12 amino acids. Trimming cost V 7 bases and J 4 bases, with 8 bases left between them. CDR1 is MNHEY and CDR2 is SVGEGT in the germline V gene. The CDR3 nucleotides read TGTGCCAGCACCCAAGGTTACAATGAGCAGTTCTTC. Translating gives CASTQGYNEQFF.

There are many counts of this clonotype. The chain combines TRBV5-1 with TRBJ2-2; no clear D. Trimming pared 7 bases from V and 5 bases from J, leaving 18 bases between. From germline, CDR1 is SGHRS and CDR2 YFSETQ. This CDR3 is 15 amino acids long. As DNA, the CDR3 is TGCGCCAGCGGACCCGTTCTAGGGTTGACCGGGGAGCTGTTTTTT. It codes for CASGPVLGLTGELFF. The full variable domain, its missing parts supplied by reference TRBV5-1 and TRBJ2-2, is KAGVTQTPRYLIKTRGQQVTLSCSPISGHRSVSWYQQTPGQGLQFLFEYFSETQRNKGNFPGRFSGRQFSNSRSEMNVSTLELGDSALYLCASGPVLGLTGELFFGEGSRLTVL.

This clonotype was counted a single time. The chain joins TRBV20-1 to TRBJ1-4, with 9 bases matching TRBD1. CDR3 length: 17 residues. Trimming removed 0 bases from V and 6 bases from J; junction bases left unmatched: 11. CDR1 is DFQATT and CDR2 is SNEGSKA in the germline V gene (reference sequence). CDR3 sequence reads: CSARDRGTGWEDEKLFF. DNA of the CDR3: TGCAGTGCTAGAGATCGGGGGACAGGGTGGGAAGATGAAAAACTGTTTTTT.

The table lists this clonotype with many counts. The chain carries TRBV28 and TRBJ1-4; 7 bases fit TRBD1. The CDR3 spans 15 residues. Trimming took 5 bases from V and 2 from J; bases not matched to a gene: 5. The germline V gene encodes CDR1 MDHEN and CDR2 SYDVKM. The CDR3, as DNA: TGTGCCAGCAGTCCTCCGACAGGGACTAATGAAAAACTGTTTTTT. This encodes CASSPPTGTNEKLFF. The full variable domain, in which reference TRBV28 and TRBJ1-4 provide the parts outside the CDR3, is DVKVTQSSRYLVKRTGEKVFLECVQDMDHENMFWYRQDPGLGLRLIYFSYDVKMKEKGDIPEGYSVSREKKERFSLILESASTNQTSMYLCASSPPTGTNEKLFFGSGTQLSVL.

For this clonotype: One junction end does not reproduce the germline sequence, and a read error may be involved. The chain has TRBV7-9 and TRBJ2-1; 7 positions match TRBD2. In germline, CDR1 is SEHNR, CDR2 FQNEAQ (reference sequence). The CDR3 contains 15 residues. The CDR3 region is CASSSNSGSYNGQFF. The CDR3 nucleotides read TGTGCCAGCAGCTCCAATAGCGGGTCGTACAATGGGCAGTTCTTC.

This clonotype was detected many times. CDR3 bases: TGTGCCAGCAGGCCCTCAAGGGACTCCCCCTGGGCGGAGCAGTTCTTC. Residues: CASRPSRDSPWAEQFF. This chain connects TRBV6-5 to TRBJ2-1; D may be TRBD2 (6 bases). Germline CDR1 reads MNHEY; CDR2 reads SVGAGI. This CDR3 contains 16 residues. Trimming took 6 bases from V and 10 from J, leaving 25 bases between them.

Notes on this clonotype: A read error may account for a junction end that differs from germline. The V gene is TRBV12-3 or TRBV12-4, the J gene TRBJ2-1; 10 bases fit TRBD2. The CDR3 sequence is 18 residues long. The CDR3 reads CARSLALRAGGPWDEQFF. CDR3 DNA sequence: TGTGCCAGAAGTTTAGCTCTAAGAGCGGGAGGGCCGTGGGATGAGCAGTTCTTC.

The chain joins TRBV2 to TRBJ1-3; no clear D gene. CDR1 is SNHLY and CDR2 is FYNNEI in the germline V gene. Between the trimmed V and J ends, which lost 3 bases and 2 bases, there was a span of 2 bases. The CDR3 loop spans 12 amino acids. The CDR3 DNA is TGTGCCAGCAGTGAGACTGGAAACACCATATATTTT. Protein: CASSETGNTIYF.

This clonotype was found a few times. The chain links TRBV7-2 to TRBJ2-1, with 8 bases fitting TRBD2. The CDR3 has 16 amino acids. Per the germline V gene, CDR1 is SGHTA and CDR2 is FQGNSA. The V and J ends lost 0 bases and 5 bases, in that order; junction bases with no gene match: 6. The CDR3 sequence: CASSLAASGGDNEQFF. CDR3 DNA sequence: TGTGCCAGCAGCTTAGCTGCCAGCGGGGGAGACAATGAGCAGTTCTTC. Together with reference TRBV7-2 and TRBJ2-1, the CDR3 gives the full variable domain: GAGVSQSPSNKVTEKGKDVELRCDPISGHTALYWYRQSLGQGLEFLIYFQGNSAPDKSGLPSDRFSAERTGGSVSTLTIQRTQQEDSAVYLCASSLAASGGDNEQFFGPGTRLTVL.

The V call is TRBV27, the J call TRBJ2-1, with D perhaps being TRBD1 or TRBD2 (5 bases each). This CDR3 has 15 amino acids. The germline V gene has CDR1 MNHEY and CDR2 SMNVEV (reference sequence). Deletions cut 4 bases from V and 0 bases from J, with 10 bases between. The CDR3 DNA is TGTGCCAGCAGTTGGGACGGTAGCTCCTACAATGAGCAGTTCTTC. Amino acid sequence: CASSWDGSSYNEQFF.